The rows below give T cell receptor beta chains drawn from one sample of a study of blood T cell repertoires in COVID-19. Clones were sequenced by immunoSEQ multiplex PCR, and TCRdb holds only the in-frame ones, with some missing. This table has 290,000 or so clones, 85% appearing once. The sequenced sample consisted of peripheral blood. These receptors all stem from a man aged 45-65 years with active or convalescent COVID-19. CDR3s leave out the opening cysteine and the closing phenylalanine or tryptophan. A clone size is listed for some rows: how often the clone was seen (once, few, many), or a class if it is expanded.

v_call	clone_size	j_call	cdr3_length	cdr3_aa
TRBV5-6	-	TRBJ2-1	12	ASSYGRGYNEQF
TRBV27	-	TRBJ2-3	12	ASSSDYDTDTQY
TRBV7-9	-	TRBJ2-5	13	ASSSPSGTQETQY
TRBV27	-	TRBJ1-2	13	ASRPRGQGGHGYT
TRBV30	-	TRBJ1-1	10	AWSPWRTEAF
TRBV6-5	-	TRBJ1-5	13	ASSYSRADNQPQH
TRBV20-1	-	TRBJ1-4	10	SASIPGEKLF
TRBV9	once	TRBJ2-6	16	ASSAFGTGGTGANVLT
TRBV20-1	-	TRBJ2-5	12	SASLVGAKETQY
TRBV11-2	once	TRBJ2-7	13	ASSLVGGEGLEQY
TRBV11-1	-	TRBJ2-7	11	ASSLDRASEQY
TRBV19	once	TRBJ2-1	12	ASSRRDRNNEQF
TRBV10-2	once	TRBJ1-6	13	ASKDQGSPRSPLH
TRBV9	-	TRBJ2-3	11	ASSAGDGDTQY
TRBV10-2	-	TRBJ1-2	12	ASSEQGKGSGYT
TRBV11-2	-	TRBJ1-2	11	ASSLGGQYGYT
TRBV11-1	once	TRBJ2-1	14	ASSRRGDFSYNEQF
TRBV19	-	TRBJ2-2	15	ASKKRTGPANTGELF
TRBV5-1	-	TRBJ1-1	11	ASSRGQAAEAF
TRBV6-5	-	TRBJ1-5	11	ASSGAGIQPQH
TRBV7-9	few	TRBJ2-1	14	ASSFGGGVINNEQF
TRBV18	-	TRBJ2-3	14	ASSTRQARDTDTQY
TRBV5-4	-	TRBJ1-1	11	ASSLGENTEAF
TRBV19	-	TRBJ1-1	12	ASTLQGMNTEAF
TRBV7-9	-	TRBJ1-2	14	ASSPTDGSGVNGYT
TRBV19	-	TRBJ1-1	16	ASSIRTNRGSSNTEAF
TRBV5-1	-	TRBJ2-5	15	ASSSSGTGGGEVTQY
TRBV19	-	TRBJ2-1	15	ASSIHQTRKPRNEQF
TRBV27	few	TRBJ2-1	15	ASSPPPGQGHYNEQF
TRBV5-1	-	TRBJ1-3	14	ASSPGQAHSGNTIY
TRBV5-5	-	TRBJ1-1	13	ASSLATQVTTEAF
TRBV28	-	TRBJ2-2	12	ATKTGTNTGELF
TRBV27	-	TRBJ2-3	12	ASSVGLGGDTQY
TRBV7-2	few	TRBJ1-2	11	ASSPQGYYGYT
TRBV5-1	-	TRBJ1-4	12	ASSSGQGNEKLF
TRBV12-5	-	TRBJ2-1	12	ASGTSGPYYEQF
TRBV7-2	-	TRBJ1-1	13	ASSLVRQGFTEAF
TRBV27	-	TRBJ1-5	14	ASSLSETYSNQPQH
TRBV9	-	TRBJ1-6	13	ASSPRDSYNSPLH
TRBV5-1	-	TRBJ2-1	12	ASRGLALGNEQF
TRBV18	few	TRBJ1-4	13	ASSPQGAIYEKLF
TRBV5-6	-	TRBJ1-6	12	ASSFRDRNSPLH
TRBV9	-	TRBJ2-3	11	ASGGQGTDTQY
TRBV2	-	TRBJ2-7	11	ASVNRGPFQQY
TRBV4-1	-	TRBJ2-3	18	ASSQEYGGTGGQRTDTQY
TRBV6-5	-	TRBJ2-2	11	ATRTDYTGELF
TRBV19	-	TRBJ2-7	11	ASSTGLTYEQY
TRBV6-6	-	TRBJ1-2	11	ASSPGTGGGYT
TRBV19	-	TRBJ2-1	14	ASSIGAQGARDEQF
TRBV7-9	-	TRBJ2-5	13	ASSRFHLNWETQY
TRBV23-1	few	TRBJ1-5	14	ASSQSHRGGNQPQH
TRBV19	-	TRBJ2-7	12	AIPAQGYSYEQY
TRBV6-5	-	TRBJ2-7	12	ASSAAASSYEQY
TRBV5-8	-	TRBJ2-2	11	ASSLRGPGELF
TRBV7-2	-	TRBJ2-3	12	ASSLLAGADTQY
TRBV12-5	once	TRBJ1-1	9	ASGWSTEAF
TRBV28	-	TRBJ1-2	15	ASSLFARELANYGYT
TRBV19	-	TRBJ1-1	14	ASTQTGSDWVTEAF
TRBV30	-	TRBJ1-1	10	ALDRGLTEAF
TRBV9	once	TRBJ2-3	14	ASSAAGDMELDTQY